This TCR beta chain came from a study of brain T cells in children with intractable seizures. Only in-frame clones appear in the TCRdb table, and some are missing; sequencing was by immunoSEQ multiplex PCR. This table holds about 340,000 clones, roughly 93% found once. Time point: blood from clinic visit 5 months post-surgery; TSC patient then seizure free. As concerns this clone: Its antigen is currently unknown.

This CDR3 contains 14 residues. Germline CDR1 MNHEY, CDR2 SMNVEV (reference sequence). J gave up 4 bases and V 6 bases, and 4 bases lay outside the gene matches. Whole-study findings and limits: Viral specificity was inferred only from CDR3 similarity; HCMV serostatus was unknown.

This sequence joins TRBV27 and TRBJ2-1; 9 nucleotides agree with TRBD1. The input for sequencing was peripheral blood, taken approximately 5 months after surgery. This TCR was sampled from a boy younger than two with tuberous sclerosis and intractable seizures. CDR3 loop: CASSRDRDYNEQFF. CDR3 in DNA: TGTGCCAGCAGCCGGGACAGGGATTACAATGAGCAGTTCTTC.